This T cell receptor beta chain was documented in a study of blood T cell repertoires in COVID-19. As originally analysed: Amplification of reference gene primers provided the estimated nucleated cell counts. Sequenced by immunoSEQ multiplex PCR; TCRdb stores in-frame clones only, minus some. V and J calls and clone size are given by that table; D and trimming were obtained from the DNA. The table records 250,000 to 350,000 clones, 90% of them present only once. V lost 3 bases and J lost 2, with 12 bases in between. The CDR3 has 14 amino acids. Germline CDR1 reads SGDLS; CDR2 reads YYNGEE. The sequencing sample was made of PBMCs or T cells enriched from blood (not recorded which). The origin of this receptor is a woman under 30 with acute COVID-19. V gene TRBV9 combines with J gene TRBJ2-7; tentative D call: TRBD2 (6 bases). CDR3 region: CASSAGDPPYEQYF. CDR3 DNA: TGTGCCAGCAGCGCGGGGGATCCACCCTACGAGCAGTACTTC. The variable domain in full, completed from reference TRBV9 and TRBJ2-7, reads DSGVTQTPKHLITATGQRVTLRCSPRSGDLSVYWYQQSLDQGLQFLIQYYNGEERAKGNILERFSAQQFPDLHSELNLSSLELGDSALYFCASSAGDPPYEQYFGPGTRLTVT.